This T cell receptor beta chain was recorded in a study of human T cells and chemical hapten exposure. The V gene's germline CDR1 is PRHDT and CDR2 FYEKMQ (reference sequence). The length of the CDR3 is 13 residues. V lost 5 bases and J lost 10, with 14 bases in between. In this sample, this clonotype turned up many times. Its antigen is not identified. The time point denotes: pre-sensitization, week 0. Treatment meaning: therapeutic diphenylcyclopropenone sensitization with weekly scalp DPC. MiXCR was run by TCRdb on the RACE reads, yielding one entry per CDR3 protein. The table includes under 400,000 distinct CDR3 sequences, approximately 5.1% detected once. Study observations and caveats: Alopecia in the donors means their immune response may deviate from healthy people's.

Here the sequenced sample was whole blood, taken in connection with sensitization to the hapten diphenylcyclopropenone (DPC). This sequence was found in a woman between 50 and 59 years old with alopecia areata. Some clones in this sample may be carry-over from other donors' samples. This chain joins TRBV13 and TRBJ1-4; perhaps TRBD1 as D (6 bases). CDR3 sequence reads: CASSIHRAGKLFF. DNA for the CDR3: TGTGCCAGCAGCATCCACAGGGCTGGAAAACTGTTTTTT.